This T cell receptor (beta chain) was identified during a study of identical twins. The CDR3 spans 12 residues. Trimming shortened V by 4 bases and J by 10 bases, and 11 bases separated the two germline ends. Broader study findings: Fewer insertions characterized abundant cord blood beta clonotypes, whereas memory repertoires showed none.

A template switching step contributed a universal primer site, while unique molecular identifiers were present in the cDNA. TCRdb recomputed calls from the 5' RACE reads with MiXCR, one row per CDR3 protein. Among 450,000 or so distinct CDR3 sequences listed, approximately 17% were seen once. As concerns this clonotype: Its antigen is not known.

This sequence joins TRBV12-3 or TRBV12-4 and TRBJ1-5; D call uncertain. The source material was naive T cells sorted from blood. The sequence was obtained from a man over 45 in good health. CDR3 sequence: CASSSRGSPQHF. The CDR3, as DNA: TGTGCCAGCAGTTCGCGCGGCAGCCCCCAGCATTTT.